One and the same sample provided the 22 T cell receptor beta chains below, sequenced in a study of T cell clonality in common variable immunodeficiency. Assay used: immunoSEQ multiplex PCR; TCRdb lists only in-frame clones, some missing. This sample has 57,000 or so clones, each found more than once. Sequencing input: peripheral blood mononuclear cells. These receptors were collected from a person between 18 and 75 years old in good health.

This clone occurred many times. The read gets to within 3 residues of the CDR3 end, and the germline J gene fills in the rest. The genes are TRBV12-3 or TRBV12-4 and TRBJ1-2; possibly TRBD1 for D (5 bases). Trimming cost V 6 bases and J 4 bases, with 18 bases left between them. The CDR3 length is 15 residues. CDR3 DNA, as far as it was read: TGTGCCAGCAGGTCGCAGGGAGCGCAGGGCTATGGC. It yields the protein CASRSQGAQGYG. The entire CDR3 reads CASRSQGAQGYGYTF.

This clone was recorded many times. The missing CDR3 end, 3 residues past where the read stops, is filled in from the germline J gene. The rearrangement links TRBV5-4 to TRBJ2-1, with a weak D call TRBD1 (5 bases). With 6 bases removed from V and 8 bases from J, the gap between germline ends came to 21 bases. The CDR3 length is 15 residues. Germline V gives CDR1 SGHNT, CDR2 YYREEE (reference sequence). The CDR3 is CASNLGQGRVHEQFF. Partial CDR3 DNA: TGTGCCAGCAACCTGGGGCAGGGTCGGGTCCATGAG.

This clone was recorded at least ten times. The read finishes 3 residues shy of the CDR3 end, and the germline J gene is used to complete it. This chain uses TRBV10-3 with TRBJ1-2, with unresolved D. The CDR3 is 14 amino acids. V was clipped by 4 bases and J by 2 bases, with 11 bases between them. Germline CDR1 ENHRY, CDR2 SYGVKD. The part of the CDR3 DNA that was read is TGTGCCATCAGTGGGGCCGCGGGGAACTATGGC. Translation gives CAISGAAGNYG. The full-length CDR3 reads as CAISGAAGNYGYTF.

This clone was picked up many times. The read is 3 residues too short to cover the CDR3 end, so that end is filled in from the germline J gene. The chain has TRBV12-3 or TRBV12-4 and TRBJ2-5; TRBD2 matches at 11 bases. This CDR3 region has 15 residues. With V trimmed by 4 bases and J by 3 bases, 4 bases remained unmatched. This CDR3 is CASSSRSGREETQYF. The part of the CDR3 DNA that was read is TGTGCCAGCAGTTCCCGTAGCGGGAGGGAAGAGACC.

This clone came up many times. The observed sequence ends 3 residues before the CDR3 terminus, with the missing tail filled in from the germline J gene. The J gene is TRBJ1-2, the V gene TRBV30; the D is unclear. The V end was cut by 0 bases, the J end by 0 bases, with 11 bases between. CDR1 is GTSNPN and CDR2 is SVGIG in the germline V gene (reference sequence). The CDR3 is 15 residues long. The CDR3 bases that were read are TGTGCCTGGAGTGTAGAGGCACGTTCTAACTATGGC. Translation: CAWSVEARSNYG. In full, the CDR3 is CAWSVEARSNYGYTF.

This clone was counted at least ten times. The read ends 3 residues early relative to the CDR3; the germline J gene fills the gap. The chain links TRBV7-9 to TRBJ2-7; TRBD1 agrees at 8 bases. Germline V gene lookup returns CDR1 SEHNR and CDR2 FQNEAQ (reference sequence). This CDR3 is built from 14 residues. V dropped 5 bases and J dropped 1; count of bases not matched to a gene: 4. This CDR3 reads CASSGQGISYEQYF. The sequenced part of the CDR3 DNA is TGTGCCAGCAGCGGACAGGGAATATCCTACGAG.

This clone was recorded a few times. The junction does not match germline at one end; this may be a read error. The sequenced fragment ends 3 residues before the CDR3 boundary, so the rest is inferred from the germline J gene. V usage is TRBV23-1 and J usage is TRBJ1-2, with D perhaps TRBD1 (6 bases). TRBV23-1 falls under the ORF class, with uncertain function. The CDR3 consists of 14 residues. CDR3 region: CATEQGPSSYDYTF. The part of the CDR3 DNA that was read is TGTGCCACAGAACAGGGCCCTAGCTCCTACGAC.

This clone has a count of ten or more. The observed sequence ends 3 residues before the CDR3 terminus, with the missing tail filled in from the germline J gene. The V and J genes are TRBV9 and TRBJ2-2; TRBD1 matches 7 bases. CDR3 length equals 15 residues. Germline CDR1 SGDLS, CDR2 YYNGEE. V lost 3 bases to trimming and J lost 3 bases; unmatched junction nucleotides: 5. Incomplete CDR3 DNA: TGTGCCAGCAGCGACGACAGGGCTCACACCGGGGAG. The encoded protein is CASSDDRAHTGE. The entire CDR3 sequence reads CASSDDRAHTGELFF.

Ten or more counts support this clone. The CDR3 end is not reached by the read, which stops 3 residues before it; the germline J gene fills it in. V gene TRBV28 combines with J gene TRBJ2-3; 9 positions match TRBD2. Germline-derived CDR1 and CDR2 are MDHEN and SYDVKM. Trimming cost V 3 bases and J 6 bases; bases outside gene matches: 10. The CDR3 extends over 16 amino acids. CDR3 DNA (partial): TGTGCCAGCAGTTTGAGTAGCGGGAGTTCTGCTGATACG. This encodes CASSLSSGSSADT. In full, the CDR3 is CASSLSSGSSADTQYF.

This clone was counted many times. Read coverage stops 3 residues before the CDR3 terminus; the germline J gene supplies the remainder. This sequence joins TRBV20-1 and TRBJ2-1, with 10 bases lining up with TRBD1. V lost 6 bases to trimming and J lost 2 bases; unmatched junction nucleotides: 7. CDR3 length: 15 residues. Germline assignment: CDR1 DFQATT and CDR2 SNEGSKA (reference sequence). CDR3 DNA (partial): TGCAGTGCCAGCCCCGGGACAGGGGCCTACAATGAG. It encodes CSASPGTGAYNE. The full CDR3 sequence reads CSASPGTGAYNEQFF.

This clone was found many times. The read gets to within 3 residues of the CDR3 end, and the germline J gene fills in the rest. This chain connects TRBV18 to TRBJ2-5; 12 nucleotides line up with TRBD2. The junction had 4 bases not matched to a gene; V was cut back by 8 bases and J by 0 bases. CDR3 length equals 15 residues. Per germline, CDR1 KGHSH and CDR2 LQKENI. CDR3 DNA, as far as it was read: TGTGCCAGCACGACTAGCGGGAGAAACCAAGAGACC. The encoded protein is CASTTSGRNQET. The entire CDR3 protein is CASTTSGRNQETQYF.

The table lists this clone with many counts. CDR3 in amino acids: CSARGLGGQMNTEAFF. The covered CDR3 bases are TGCAGTGCTAGAGGGCTGGGGGGACAGATGAACACTGAA. The genes are TRBV20-1 and TRBJ1-1; 7 nucleotides agree with TRBD1. The CDR3 end lies 3 residues beyond the end of the read and is filled in from the germline J gene. The germline V gene has CDR1 DFQATT and CDR2 SNEGSKA (reference sequence). V gave up 1 base and J gave up 0 bases; unmatched junction bases: 8. The CDR3 runs to 16 residues.

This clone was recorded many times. This chain's CDR3 is CASSMGGMRETQYF. Partial CDR3 DNA: TGTGCCAGCAGCATGGGCGGGATGAGAGAGACC. The chain has TRBV4-2 and TRBJ2-5, with D possibly being TRBD2 (6 bases). The read comes to an end 3 residues before the CDR3 does, leaving the germline J gene to fill in the end. V gave up 5 bases and J gave up 4 bases, with 14 bases separating them. Germline values: CDR1 LGHNA, CDR2 YNFKEQ. This CDR3 spans 14 amino acids.

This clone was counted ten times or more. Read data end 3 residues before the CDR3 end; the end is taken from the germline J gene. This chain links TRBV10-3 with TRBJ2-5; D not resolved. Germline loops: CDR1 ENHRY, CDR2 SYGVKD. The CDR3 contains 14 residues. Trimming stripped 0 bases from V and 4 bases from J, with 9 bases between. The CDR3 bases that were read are TGTGCCATCAGTGAGTCAGTAGCAATAGAGACC. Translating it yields CAISESVAIET. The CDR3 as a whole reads CAISESVAIETQYF.

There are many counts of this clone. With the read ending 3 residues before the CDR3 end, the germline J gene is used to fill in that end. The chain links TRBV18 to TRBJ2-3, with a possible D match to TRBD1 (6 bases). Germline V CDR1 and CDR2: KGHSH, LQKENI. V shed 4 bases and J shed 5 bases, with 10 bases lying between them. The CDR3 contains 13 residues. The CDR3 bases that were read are TGTGCCAGCTCACTAAAGGGGGAAGATACG. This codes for CASSLKGEDT. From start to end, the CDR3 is CASSLKGEDTQYF.

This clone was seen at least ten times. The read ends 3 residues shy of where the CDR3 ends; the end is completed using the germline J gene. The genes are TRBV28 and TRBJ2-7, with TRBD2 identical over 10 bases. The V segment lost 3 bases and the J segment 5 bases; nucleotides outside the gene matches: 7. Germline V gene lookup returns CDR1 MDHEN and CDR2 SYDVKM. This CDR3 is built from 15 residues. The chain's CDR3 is CASSFHSGRFNEQYF. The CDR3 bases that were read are TGTGCCAGCAGTTTTCATAGCGGGAGGTTCAACGAG.

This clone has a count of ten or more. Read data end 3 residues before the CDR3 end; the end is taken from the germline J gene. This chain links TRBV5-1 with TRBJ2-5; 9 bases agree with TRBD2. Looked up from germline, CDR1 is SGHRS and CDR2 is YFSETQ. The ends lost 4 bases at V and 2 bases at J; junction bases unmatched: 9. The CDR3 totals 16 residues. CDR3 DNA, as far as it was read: TGCGCCAGCAGCCCGGGTGGGCTAGCGGGACAAGAGACC. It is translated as CASSPGGLAGQET. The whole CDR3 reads CASSPGGLAGQETQYF.

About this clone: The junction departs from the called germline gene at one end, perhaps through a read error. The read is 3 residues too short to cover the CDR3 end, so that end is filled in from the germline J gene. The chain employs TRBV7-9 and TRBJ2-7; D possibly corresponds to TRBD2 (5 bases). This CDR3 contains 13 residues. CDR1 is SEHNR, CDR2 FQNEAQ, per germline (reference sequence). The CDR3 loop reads CSSSGGLSYEQYF. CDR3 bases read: TGTTCCAGCAGCGGTGGACTCTCATACGAG.

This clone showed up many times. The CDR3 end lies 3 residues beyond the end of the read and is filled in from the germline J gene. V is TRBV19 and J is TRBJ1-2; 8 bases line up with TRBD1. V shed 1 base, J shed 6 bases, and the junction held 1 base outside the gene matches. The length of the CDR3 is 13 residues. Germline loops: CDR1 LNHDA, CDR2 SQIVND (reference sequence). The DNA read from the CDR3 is TGTGCCAGTAGTATAGGACAGGGGAATGGC. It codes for CASSIGQGNG. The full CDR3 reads CASSIGQGNGYTF.

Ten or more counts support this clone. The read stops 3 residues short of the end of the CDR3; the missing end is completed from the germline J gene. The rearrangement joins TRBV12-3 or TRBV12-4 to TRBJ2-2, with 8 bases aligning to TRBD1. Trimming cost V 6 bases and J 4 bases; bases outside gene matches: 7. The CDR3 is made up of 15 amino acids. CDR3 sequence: CASSGQGQATGELFF. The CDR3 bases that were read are TGTGCCAGCAGCGGACAGGGTCAGGCCACCGGGGAG.

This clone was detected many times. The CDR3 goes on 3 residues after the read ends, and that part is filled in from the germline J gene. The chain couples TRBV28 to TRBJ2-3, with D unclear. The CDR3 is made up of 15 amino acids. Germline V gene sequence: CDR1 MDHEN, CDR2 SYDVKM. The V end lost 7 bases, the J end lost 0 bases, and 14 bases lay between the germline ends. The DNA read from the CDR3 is TGTGCCAGCACCCGTAGCACTTCTAGCACAGATACG. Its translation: CASTRSTSSTDT. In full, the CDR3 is CASTRSTSSTDTQYF.

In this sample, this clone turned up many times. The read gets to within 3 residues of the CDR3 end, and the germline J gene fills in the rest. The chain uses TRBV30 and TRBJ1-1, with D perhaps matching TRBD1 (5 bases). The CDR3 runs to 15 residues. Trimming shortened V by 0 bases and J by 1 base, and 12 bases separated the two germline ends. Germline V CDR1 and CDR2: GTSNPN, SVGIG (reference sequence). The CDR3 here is CAWSVGLGPNTEAFF. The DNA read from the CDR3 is TGTGCCTGGAGTGTAGGTCTGGGGCCGAACACTGAA.